Presented here are 16 T cell receptor beta chains from one specimen sequenced in a study of siplizumab effects on memory and regulatory T cells. Using immunoSEQ multiplex PCR, the repertoire was profiled, and TCRdb retains in-frame clones only, with some absent. Among approximately 60,000 clones, roughly 85% were seen once, and the ten largest hold approximately 0.4%. Sequenced input: memory CD4+ T cells sorted from blood. The receptors here all came from a human donor in good health.

The chain uses TRBV10-3 and TRBJ1-1, with 7 bases lining up with TRBD1. This CDR3 is built from 13 residues. In germline, CDR1 is ENHRY, CDR2 SYGVKD. Unmatched junction bases numbered 3, after V lost 7 bases and J lost 1 base. In DNA, the CDR3 is TGTGCCATCAATAACAGGGGGAACACTGAAGCTTTCTTT. Protein sequence: CAINNRGNTEAFF.

The rearrangement joins TRBV5-1 to TRBJ1-6; maybe TRBD1 (6 bases). The V gene lost 4 bases and the J gene lost 5 bases, with 13 bases spanning the gap. Germline V gives CDR1 SGHRS, CDR2 YFSETQ. CDR3 length equals 15 residues. The DNA for the CDR3 is TGCGCCAGCAGCGGCGACAGGCCCCATAATTCACCCCTCCACTTT. It encodes CASSGDRPHNSPLHF.

The V and J genes are TRBV5-1 and TRBJ2-5, with no clear D. The CDR3 sequence is 14 residues long. Trimming pared 0 bases from V and 2 bases from J, leaving 8 bases between. CDR1 is SGHRS, CDR2 YFSETQ, per germline. The CDR3: CASSLGATQETQYF. CDR3 sequence (DNA): TGCGCCAGCAGCTTGGGGGCGACGCAAGAGACCCAGTACTTC.

The chain is built from TRBV10-2 and TRBJ1-6, with 8 nucleotides matching TRBD1. V gave up 6 bases and J gave up 7 bases; unmatched junction bases: 5. CDR1 WSHSY and CDR2 SAAADI come from the germline V gene. The CDR3 length is 14 residues. CDR3 coding DNA: TGCGCCAGCAGCGGACAGGGACACAATTCACCCCTCCACTTT. This codes for CASSGQGHNSPLHF.

The chain uses TRBV7-2 and TRBJ1-5, with D possibly being TRBD1 (6 bases). CDR1 and CDR2 (germline): SGHTA, FQGNSA. CDR3 size: 15 residues. Between the trimmed V and J ends, which lost 2 bases and 1 base, there was a span of 9 bases. The CDR3 coding sequence is TGTGCCAGCAGCTTATTGCAGGGGAGCAATCAGCCCCAGCATTTT. Translated, it gives CASSLLQGSNQPQHF. Together with reference TRBV7-2 and TRBJ1-5, the CDR3 gives the full variable domain: GAGVSQSPSNKVTEKGKDVELRCDPISGHTALYWYRQSLGQGLEFLIYFQGNSAPDKSGLPSDRFSAERTGGSVSTLTIQRTQQEDSAVYLCASSLLQGSNQPQHFGDGTRLSIL.

This clone was recorded once. The chain joins TRBV18 to TRBJ2-3; TRBD2 agrees at 8 bases. The CDR3 is 16 amino acids. CDR1 and CDR2 (germline): KGHSH, LQKENI. Trimming took 3 bases from V and 2 from J; bases not matched to a gene: 7. In DNA, the CDR3 is TGTGCCAGCTCACCCTCCACTAGCGGATACACAGATACGCAGTATTTT. The encoded protein is CASSPSTSGYTDTQYF.

This clone was recorded once. V and J are TRBV27 and TRBJ2-7; D is ambiguous. The CDR3 sequence is 16 residues long. Per germline, CDR1 MNHEY and CDR2 SMNVEV (reference sequence). V gave up 1 base and J gave up 0 bases, with 13 bases separating them. CDR3 sequence reads: CASSLLASHNSYEQYF. The DNA of the CDR3 is TGTGCCAGCAGTTTATTGGCCAGCCATAACTCCTACGAGCAGTACTTC.

This rearrangement joins TRBV11-2 to TRBJ2-1, with 7 bases fitting TRBD1. The CDR3 has 13 residues. V lost 3 bases, J lost 10 bases, and 6 bases stayed unmatched. Germline-derived CDR1 and CDR2 are SGHAT and FQNNGV. The CDR3: CASSFRQGTEQFF. CDR3 in DNA: TGTGCCAGCAGCTTTCGACAGGGTACGGAGCAGTTCTTC. The full variable domain, rest sourced from reference TRBV11-2 and TRBJ2-1, is EAGVAQSPRYKIIEKRQSVAFWCNPISGHATLYWYQQILGQGPKLLIQFQNNGVVDDSQLPKDRFSAERLKGVDSTLKIQPAKLEDSAVYLCASSFRQGTEQFFGPGTRLTVL.

The V and J genes are TRBV6-5 and TRBJ1-1, with a tentative D call TRBD1 (5 bases). Germline-derived CDR1 and CDR2 are MNHEY and SVGAGI. The CDR3 spans 11 residues. V gave up 7 bases and J gave up 10 bases, with 13 bases separating them. CDR3 in amino acids: CASTWGESAFF. The CDR3 nucleotides are TGTGCCAGCACATGGGGGGAATCAGCTTTCTTT.

This clone was observed a single time. The chain has TRBV7-3 and TRBJ1-2; D might be TRBD1 (6 bases). This CDR3 contains 14 residues. Trimming took off 2 bases at V and 8 bases at J, with 15 bases between the two ends. Per the germline V gene, CDR1 is SGHTA and CDR2 is FQGTGA. CDR3 region: CASSLGTGSRGYTF. The CDR3 DNA follows: TGTGCCAGCAGCTTAGGTACAGGGTCGAGGGGCTACACCTTC.

This sequence joins TRBV28 and TRBJ2-5, with TRBD2 matching 9 bases. This CDR3 region has 13 residues. Germline V gene sequence: CDR1 MDHEN, CDR2 SYDVKM. After removal of 8 bases from V and 6 bases from J, the junction contained 7 bases not matched to a gene. The CDR3 spells CASHGTSPQTQYF. As DNA, the CDR3 is TGTGCCAGCCACGGGACTAGCCCACAGACCCAGTACTTC.

The chain recombines TRBV4-2 with TRBJ2-4; 10 bases agree with TRBD1. J lost 5 bases, V lost 6 bases, and 1 base had no gene match. The CDR3 is 13 residues long. CDR1 and CDR2 (germline): LGHNA, YNFKEQ. The CDR3 bases are TGTGCCAGCAGAGACAGGGGGCAAAACATTCAGTACTTC. Amino acids: CASRDRGQNIQYF.

The V gene is TRBV10-3, the J gene TRBJ1-5; D gene uncertain. The CDR3 length is 15 residues. The germline V gene has CDR1 ENHRY and CDR2 SYGVKD. V lost 0 bases and J lost 6, with 12 bases in between. The CDR3 nucleotides read TGTGCCATCAGTGAGTCGACTAATTGGGGTCAGCCCCAGCATTTT. Translating it yields CAISESTNWGQPQHF.

The chain joins TRBV6-6 to TRBJ2-7, with D possibly being TRBD2 (6 bases). Looked up from germline, CDR1 is MNHNY and CDR2 is SVGAGI (reference sequence). CDR3 length: 14 amino acids. V dropped 2 bases and J dropped 4 bases, with 12 bases sitting between them. In DNA, the CDR3 is TGTGCCAGCAGTTACACGGGACTGACTTACGAGCAGTACTTC. Translating gives CASSYTGLTYEQYF.

The chain links TRBV2 to TRBJ1-4; D gene unclear. The CDR3 is 14 residues long. The germline gives CDR1 SNHLY, CDR2 FYNNEI. Between the trimmed V and J ends, which lost 4 bases and 3 bases, there was a span of 9 bases. CDR3 in amino acids: CASSVLGANEKLFF. The CDR3 DNA sequence: TGTGCCAGCAGTGTTTTGGGAGCTAATGAAAAACTGTTTTTT.

As for this clone: Germline and junction disagree at one end, which may indicate a read error. This chain links TRBV5-1 with TRBJ1-1; 7 nucleotides match TRBD1. This CDR3 region has 14 residues. Germline V gene lookup returns CDR1 SGHRS and CDR2 YFSETQ. The CDR3 DNA reads as TGCGCCAGCGGCTTACAGGGGATGAACACTGAAGCTTTCTTT. Protein product: CASGLQGMNTEAFF. Based on the CDR3 plus reference TRBV5-1 and TRBJ1-1, the full variable domain is KAGVTQTPRYLIKTRGQQVTLSCSPISGHRSVSWYQQTPGQGLQFLFEYFSETQRNKGNFPGRFSGRQFSNSRSEMNVSTLELGDSALYLCASGLQGMNTEAFFGQGTRLTVV.